A selection of T cell receptor beta chains follows, all from one sample in a study of early T cells in non-severe SARS-CoV-2 infection. A single record per CDR3 protein comes from TCRdb applying MiXCR to the 5' RACE reads. The repertoire consists of under 70,000 distinct CDR3 sequences, with about 13% occurring once and the leading ten covering about 9.3%. This material consisted of whole blood, taken at baseline. The origin of the receptors is an adult who was a healthcare worker with PCR-confirmed SARS-CoV-2 infection or an uninfected control (not recorded which). CDR3s include the opening cysteine and the closing phenylalanine or tryptophan. The D gene is left open where the match is weak. Expanded clones get a size class; other rows say once, few or many, or leave the size out.

j_gene	abundance	v_gene	d_gene	CDR3aa	CDR3nt
TRBJ2-6	-	TRBV19	-	CASRPVRGLRSGANVLTF	TGTGCCAGTAGGCCGGTGAGGGGTCTTCGCTCTGGGGCCAACGTCCTGACTTTC
TRBJ2-3	-	TRBV7-3	TRBD2	CASSPLAGGPDTQYF	TGTGCCAGCAGCCCCCTAGCGGGAGGGCCAGATACGCAGTATTTT
TRBJ2-1	-	TRBV11-2	TRBD2	CASSLNIIGTSLVF	TGTGCCAGCAGCTTAAATATAATTGGGACTAGTTTGGTCTTC
TRBJ2-1	-	TRBV7-2	-	CASRDNRGGNEQFF	TGTGCCAGCAGAGATAACAGGGGGGGAAATGAGCAGTTCTTC
TRBJ1-1	-	TRBV29-1	TRBD1	CSVGTGNTEAFF	TGCAGCGTTGGGACAGGGAACACTGAAGCTTTCTTT
TRBJ2-5	-	TRBV4-2	-	CASSQALGPPDTQYF	TGTGCCAGCAGCCAGGCACTGGGACCGCCTGACACCCAGTACTTC
TRBJ2-7	few	TRBV11-2	-	CASSVGPPYEQYF	TGTGCCAGCAGCGTAGGGCCCCCCTACGAGCAGTACTTC
TRBJ1-1	-	TRBV12-3/TRBV12-4	-	CASRHVGGRTEAFF	TGTGCCAGCAGGCATGTGGGGGGAAGGACTGAAGCTTTCTTT
TRBJ1-5	many	TRBV20-1	TRBD1	CSAREGTGNQPQHF	TGCAGTGCTAGAGAAGGGACAGGGAATCAGCCCCAGCATTTT
TRBJ2-5	many	TRBV5-4	-	CASSGGTTQETQYF	TGTGCCAGCAGCGGCGGGACAACGCAAGAGACCCAGTACTTC
TRBJ2-7	few	TRBV28	-	CASSPLTGLVTYEQYF	TGTGCCAGCAGTCCCCTAACGGGGCTAGTCACCTACGAGCAGTACTTC
TRBJ2-1	few	TRBV27	-	CASSPTYNEQFF	TGTGCCAGCAGTCCGACGTACAATGAGCAGTTCTTC
TRBJ1-2	few	TRBV6-2/TRBV6-3	-	CASSYLIGGRTYGYTF	TGTGCCAGCAGTTACCTTATTGGGGGGCGCACCTATGGCTACACCTTC
TRBJ2-4	many	TRBV20-1	-	CSAALAKNIQYF	TGCAGTGCTGCACTAGCCAAAAACATTCAGTACTTC
TRBJ2-1	-	TRBV27	-	CASSLSSGSVLGDNEQFF	TGTGCCAGCAGTTTATCCTCGGGATCCGTCCTCGGGGACAATGAGCAGTTCTTC
TRBJ2-7	many	TRBV19	TRBD1	CASSQTGSSYEQYF	TGTGCCAGTAGTCAGACAGGGAGCTCCTACGAGCAGTACTTC
TRBJ1-1	few	TRBV12-3/TRBV12-4	-	CASSFPGLAFF	TGTGCCAGCAGTTTTCCGGGGCTGGCTTTCTTT
TRBJ2-1	-	TRBV5-5	TRBD2	CASSLVAGAYNEQFF	TGTGCCAGCAGCTTGGTAGCGGGAGCCTACAATGAGCAGTTCTTC
TRBJ1-4	many	TRBV7-2	-	CASSLAGQFNEKLFF	TGTGCCAGCAGCTTAGCAGGGCAGTTTAATGAAAAACTGTTTTTT
TRBJ2-1	-	TRBV12-3/TRBV12-4	-	CASSFPKGEQFF	TGTGCCAGCAGTTTCCCAAAAGGGGAGCAGTTCTTC
TRBJ1-2	few	TRBV20-1	-	CSARDSYGYTF	TGCAGTGCTAGGGACAGCTATGGCTACACCTTC
TRBJ2-5	-	TRBV7-2	TRBD2	CASSLLGRVETQYF	TGTGCCAGCAGCTTACTCGGGAGGGTGGAGACCCAGTACTTC
TRBJ1-1	-	TRBV20-1	TRBD1	CSARRRGLSNTEAFF	TGCAGTGCTAGACGCAGGGGGCTATCTAACACTGAAGCTTTCTTT
TRBJ2-6	few	TRBV28	-	CASSLRAHRATGANVLTF	TGTGCCAGCAGTTTAAGGGCTCACAGGGCTACTGGGGCCAACGTCCTGACTTTC
TRBJ1-1	many	TRBV6-5	-	CASSTTANTEAFF	TGTGCCAGCAGCACGACAGCGAACACTGAAGCTTTCTTT
TRBJ2-7	few	TRBV6-2/TRBV6-3	-	CASSYPPGHNYEQYF	TGTGCCAGCAGTTACCCCCCCGGACACAACTACGAGCAGTACTTC
TRBJ1-2	medium-sized	TRBV10-2	TRBD1	CASSDGTGFLDGYTF	TGCGCCAGCAGTGACGGGACAGGGTTCTTAGATGGCTACACCTTC
TRBJ2-1	-	TRBV4-3	TRBD2	CASSQQPGLAFNEQFF	TGCGCCAGCAGCCAACAACCGGGACTAGCTTTCAATGAGCAGTTCTTC
TRBJ2-4	few	TRBV27	TRBD2	CASSFAGGPLGNIQYF	TGTGCCAGCAGTTTTGCGGGAGGGCCTCTTGGGAACATTCAGTACTTC
TRBJ2-7	few	TRBV6-6	TRBD1	CASTLRTGEVYEQYF	TGTGCCAGCACCCTACGGACAGGGGAGGTGTACGAGCAGTACTTC
TRBJ2-2	-	TRBV7-3	TRBD2	CASSSQGTRTHGELFF	TGTGCCAGCAGCTCGCAGGGGACTAGGACCCACGGGGAGCTGTTTTTT
TRBJ1-1	many	TRBV28	-	CASSLVGYTEAFF	TGTGCCAGCAGTTTAGTTGGGTACACTGAAGCTTTCTTT
TRBJ2-3	-	TRBV7-2	-	CVSSPINTDTQYF	TGTGTCAGCAGCCCCATTAACACAGATACGCAGTATTTT
TRBJ2-1	many	TRBV2	TRBD2	CASSLTSGDYNEQFF	TGTGCCAGCAGCCTGACTAGCGGGGATTACAATGAGCAGTTCTTC
TRBJ2-1	many	TRBV20-1	TRBD2	CSARDYLGLAVTYNEQFF	TGCAGTGCTAGAGATTATTTGGGACTAGCGGTCACCTACAATGAGCAGTTCTTC
TRBJ2-3	-	TRBV29-1	TRBD2	CSATTGSGGTDTQYF	TGCAGCGCAACCACTGGGAGCGGGGGCACAGATACGCAGTATTTT
TRBJ1-5	few	TRBV10-3	-	CAISVNTNQPQHF	TGTGCCATCAGTGTGAACACCAATCAGCCCCAGCATTTT
TRBJ1-2	few	TRBV30	-	CAWSPGYGYTF	TGTGCCTGGAGTCCCGGGTATGGCTACACCTTC
TRBJ1-2	-	TRBV14	-	CASSQVLGGGYTF	TGTGCCAGCAGCCAAGTACTTGGGGGTGGCTACACCTTC
TRBJ1-1	-	TRBV7-2	-	CASSLEGRTEAFF	TGTGCCAGCAGCTTAGAGGGGAGGACTGAAGCTTTCTTT
TRBJ2-6	many	TRBV5-1	-	CASSPLSGANVLTF	TGCGCCAGCAGCCCCCTCTCTGGGGCCAACGTCCTGACTTTC
TRBJ2-7	many	TRBV7-9	TRBD1	CASSQGTGWEQYF	TGTGCCAGCAGCCAGGGGACAGGGTGGGAGCAGTACTTC
TRBJ2-1	many	TRBV21-1	-	CASSMASGEGRETPYNEQFF	TGTGCCAGCAGCATGGCATCGGGGGAAGGGCGGGAGACCCCCTACAATGAGCAGTTCTTC
TRBJ1-1	few	TRBV12-3/TRBV12-4	-	CASRGRTEAFF	TGTGCCAGCAGAGGTAGGACTGAAGCTTTCTTT
TRBJ2-7	-	TRBV4-3	-	CASSQDRGGYEQYF	TGCGCCAGCAGCCAAGACAGGGGCGGCTACGAGCAGTACTTC